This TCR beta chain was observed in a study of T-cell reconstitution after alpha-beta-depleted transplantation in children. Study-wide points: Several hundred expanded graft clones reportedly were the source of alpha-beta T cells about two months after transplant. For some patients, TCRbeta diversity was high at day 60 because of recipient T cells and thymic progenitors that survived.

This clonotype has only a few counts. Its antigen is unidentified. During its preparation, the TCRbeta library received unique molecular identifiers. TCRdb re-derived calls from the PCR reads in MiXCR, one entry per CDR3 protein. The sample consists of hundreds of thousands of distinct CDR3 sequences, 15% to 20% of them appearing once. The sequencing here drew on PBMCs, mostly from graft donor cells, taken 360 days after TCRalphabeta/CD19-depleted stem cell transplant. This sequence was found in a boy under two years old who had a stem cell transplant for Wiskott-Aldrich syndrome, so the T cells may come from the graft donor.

The CDR3 here is CASSKSIRDEQFF. The CDR3 DNA is TGTGCCAGCAGCAAATCAATCCGGGATGAGCAGTTCTTC. The rearrangement links TRBV21-1 to TRBJ2-1; the table's D call TRBD1 went unverified against the DNA. TRBV21-1 constitutes a pseudogene. This CDR3 has 13 amino acids.